The 25 T cell receptor beta chains listed next were all sequenced from one sample in a study of PD-1 blockade in classical Hodgkin lymphoma. The table came from immunoSEQ multiplex PCR; TCRdb's copy has only in-frame clones and leaves some out. The repertoire has 46,000 or so clones, 85% to 90% of them found once; the top ten carry roughly 9.7%. Every patient was affected by relapse after autologous stem cell transplantation, while exposure to brentuximab vedotin was not uniform. This specimen consisted of peripheral blood mononuclear cells (PBMCs), obtained at baseline. These receptors were collected from a human donor with classical Hodgkin lymphoma.

A few counts support this clone. J is TRBJ2-5 and V is TRBV10-2; 7 bases are shared with TRBD1. J was trimmed by 4 bases and V by 5 bases; bases with no gene match: 4. Germline V CDR1 and CDR2: WSHSY, SAAADI. This CDR3 has 13 residues. In nucleotides, the CDR3 is TGCGCCAGCAGTCGACAGGGAACAGAGACCCAGTACTTC. This gives the protein CASSRQGTETQYF.

The rearrangement joins TRBV11-2 to TRBJ2-7; D is possibly TRBD2 (5 bases). Germline loops: CDR1 SGHAT, CDR2 FQNNGV. This CDR3 has 14 residues. V was pared by 5 bases and J by 3 bases, with 14 bases between. The CDR3 DNA reads TGTGCCAGCAGCCCATCCGGACGGGGCTACGAGCAGTACTTC. The encoded protein is CASSPSGRGYEQYF.

The gene calls are TRBV5-8 and TRBJ2-6; unclear D gene. Germline values: CDR1 SGHTS, CDR2 YDEGEE. This CDR3 comprises 14 residues. V was pared by 7 bases and J by 4 bases, with 12 bases between. The CDR3 DNA is TGTGCCAGCTCCCCCTTCTCCGGGGCCAACGTCCTGACTTTC. Amino acid sequence: CASSPFSGANVLTF.

V and J are TRBV6-6 and TRBJ2-5; D unclear. CDR3 length equals 16 residues. Trimming stripped 5 bases from V and 2 bases from J, with 18 bases between. Germline V gives CDR1 MNHNY, CDR2 SVGAGI (reference sequence). The CDR3 coding sequence is TGTGCCAGCAGTGTTAGCTCGGTTCGGCTTCAAGAGACCCAGTACTTC. Residues: CASSVSSVRLQETQYF.

J is TRBJ2-2 and V is TRBV18; D unclear. V was shortened by 2 bases and J by 1 base, with 8 bases between the two germline ends. Germline V gene sequence: CDR1 KGHSH, CDR2 LQKENI. The CDR3 totals 15 residues. The CDR3 spells CASSPTTENTGELFF. The CDR3 bases are TGTGCCAGCTCACCAACTACAGAGAACACCGGGGAGCTGTTTTTT. Looking up the rest from reference TRBV18 and TRBJ2-2 gives the full variable domain: NAGVMQNPRHLVRRRGQEARLRCSPMKGHSHVYWYRQLPEEGLKFMVYLQKENIIDESGMPKERFSAEFPKEGPSILRIQQVVRGDSAAYFCASSPTTENTGELFFGEGSRLTVL.

In its sample, this clone was seen once. The chain uses TRBV5-6 and TRBJ1-5; D is uncertain. Trimming took off 6 bases at V and 4 bases at J, with 20 bases between the two ends. Per germline, CDR1 SGHDT and CDR2 YYEEEE. The CDR3 covers 16 residues. Here the CDR3 reads CASTIEEGVGNQPQHF. CDR3 in DNA: TGTGCCAGCACCATAGAGGAAGGTGTTGGGAATCAGCCCCAGCATTTT.

The chain employs TRBV7-8 and TRBJ2-6; the D is unclear. The germline gives CDR1 SGHVS, CDR2 FQNEAQ. This CDR3 comprises 20 residues. Trimming left V 0 bases short and J 0 bases short, with 18 bases between. CDR3 DNA sequence: TGTGCCAGCAGCTTAGCGCGTCTCCCAGGAGCCTTCTCTGGGGCCAACGTCCTGACTTTC. Translation gives CASSLARLPGAFSGANVLTF.

This chain joins TRBV4-1 and TRBJ2-5; possible D gene TRBD2, 6 bases. This CDR3 is built from 16 residues. CDR1 and CDR2 (germline): MGHRA, YSYEKL. V lost 3 bases to trimming and J lost 4 bases, with 18 bases between them. The CDR3 DNA reads as TGCGCCAGCAGCCAGGTCGGGCTAGCGATGGGAGAGACCCAGTACTTC. It yields the protein CASSQVGLAMGETQYF.

The gene calls are TRBV9 and TRBJ2-1; D is perhaps TRBD1 (6 bases). The CDR3 covers 15 residues. Germline V gene sequence: CDR1 SGDLS, CDR2 YYNGEE. V gave up 2 bases and J gave up 2 bases, with 11 bases separating them. CDR3 loop: CASSVTGKTYNEQFF. In DNA form, the CDR3 reads TGTGCCAGCAGCGTCACAGGGAAAACCTACAATGAGCAGTTCTTC.

The CDR3, as DNA: TGTGCCAGCAGGGATGGGGCGGGTGGCTACACCTTC. Protein: CASRDGAGGYTF. V usage is TRBV6-1 and J usage is TRBJ1-2, with TRBD1 as a possible D gene (5 bases). The V gene's germline CDR1 is MNHNS and CDR2 SASEGT. V was clipped by 6 bases and J by 7 bases, with 12 bases between them. The CDR3 covers 12 residues.

The chain is built from TRBV5-1 and TRBJ1-3; the D gene is possibly TRBD1 (6 bases). The CDR3 totals 14 residues. Per germline, CDR1 SGHRS and CDR2 YFSETQ. The V end lost 7 bases, the J end lost 8 bases, and 19 bases lay between the germline ends. CDR3 sequence: CASRGQLGADTIYF. The CDR3 DNA reads TGCGCCAGCCGGGGGCAGCTGGGGGCGGACACCATATATTTT.

This chain links TRBV5-4 with TRBJ2-2; 13 bases agree with TRBD2. The ends lost 3 bases at V and 4 bases at J; junction bases unmatched: 6. This CDR3 comprises 17 residues. The germline V gene encodes CDR1 SGHNT and CDR2 YYREEE (reference sequence). The CDR3 DNA reads as TGTGCCAGCAGCTCCGGACTAGCGGGAGTGGGCACCGGGGAGCTGTTTTTT. Amino acids: CASSSGLAGVGTGELFF. The variable domain in full, with the rest retrieved from reference TRBV5-4 and TRBJ2-2, is ETGVTQSPTHLIKTRGQQVTLRCSSQSGHNTVSWYQQALGQGPQFIFQYYREEENGRGNFPPRFSGLQFPNYSSELNVNALELDDSALYLCASSSGLAGVGTGELFFGEGSRLTVL.

The rearrangement links TRBV4-3 to TRBJ2-5, with D tentatively TRBD1 (6 bases). CDR1 and CDR2 (germline): LGHNA, YSLEER. The CDR3 has 14 amino acids. Trimming left V 1 base short and J 3 bases short, with 9 bases between. The CDR3 sequence: CASSQGRDKETQYF. CDR3 DNA: TGCGCCAGCAGCCAAGGCAGGGACAAAGAGACCCAGTACTTC.

The chain has TRBV7-8 and TRBJ2-6, with D possibly TRBD1 on 6 matching bases. Trimming stripped 2 bases from V and 0 bases from J, with 14 bases between. Germline V gives CDR1 SGHVS, CDR2 FQNEAQ. CDR3 size: 18 residues. CDR3 DNA sequence: TGTGCCAGCAGCTTATATAATCAGGGGTTCTCTGGGGCCAACGTCCTGACTTTC. This translates into CASSLYNQGFSGANVLTF.

The chain carries TRBV5-6 and TRBJ2-7; no clear D. The CDR3 length is 16 residues. CDR1 is SGHDT and CDR2 is YYEEEE in the germline V gene. Deletions cut 0 bases from V and 2 bases from J, with 15 bases between. CDR3 residues: CASSLGPTIGTYEQYF. DNA of the CDR3: TGTGCCAGCAGCTTGGGACCGACAATAGGTACCTACGAGCAGTACTTC.

This rearrangement joins TRBV6-1 to TRBJ1-5; D gene unclear. V lost 6 bases, J lost 7 bases, and 19 bases lay in between. This CDR3 spans 15 amino acids. In germline, CDR1 is MNHNS, CDR2 SASEGT. This chain's CDR3 is CASREYGQARQPQHF. CDR3 sequence (DNA): TGTGCCAGCAGAGAGTACGGGCAGGCGAGGCAGCCCCAGCATTTT.

J is TRBJ2-1 and V is TRBV7-6; D is perhaps TRBD2 (5 bases). With 5 bases removed from V and 2 bases from J, the gap between germline ends came to 13 bases. Looked up from germline, CDR1 is SGHVS and CDR2 is FNYEAQ. This CDR3 has 15 amino acids. DNA for the CDR3: TGTGCCAGCAGCCCAATAGCGAAACCCTACAATGAGCAGTTCTTC. Encoded protein: CASSPIAKPYNEQFF. Using reference TRBV7-6 and TRBJ2-1 for the parts outside the CDR3, the full variable domain is GAGVSQSPRYKVTKRGQDVALRCDPISGHVSLYWYRQALGQGPEFLTYFNYEAQQDKSGLPNDRFSAERPEGSISTLTIQRTEQRDSAMYRCASSPIAKPYNEQFFGPGTRLTVL.

This rearrangement joins TRBV10-3 to TRBJ1-2; weak D call: TRBD1 (6 bases). Trimming shortened V by 0 bases and J by 4 bases, and 12 bases separated the two germline ends. The CDR3 loop spans 15 amino acids. Germline CDR1 and CDR2: ENHRY and SYGVKD. CDR3 sequence reads: CAISESGGLVYGYTF. The DNA for the CDR3 is TGTGCCATCAGTGAGTCCGGGGGGCTGGTCTATGGCTACACCTTC.

With regard to this clone: The junction departs from the called germline gene at one end, perhaps through a read error. This chain uses TRBV19 with TRBJ2-2, with D tentatively TRBD2 (5 bases). This CDR3 comprises 14 residues. Germline assignment: CDR1 LNHDA and CDR2 SQIVND (reference sequence). The CDR3 DNA follows: TGTGCCAGTAGAATAGAAGGACTCACCGGGGAGCTGTTTTTT. Translation gives CASRIEGLTGELFF.

The chain carries TRBV15 and TRBJ2-5; maybe TRBD2 (7 bases). Trimming cost V 1 base and J 4 bases, with 13 bases left between them. CDR1 and CDR2 (germline): LNHNV, YYDKDF (reference sequence). This CDR3 spans 15 amino acids. Written as DNA, the CDR3 is TGTGCCACCAGCAGAGGCGGGGGCGCGGGAGAGACCCAGTACTTC. It is translated as CATSRGGGAGETQYF.

V and J are TRBV6-6 and TRBJ1-6; D is perhaps TRBD1 (5 bases). The CDR3 spans 15 residues. Per germline, CDR1 MNHNY and CDR2 SVGAGI (reference sequence). The ends were cut back, 5 bases at V and 14 bases at J, with 22 bases in the middle. The CDR3 region has the DNA TGTGCCAGCAGTCCCGGGACGGGAGGTAGGTCGGCCCTCCACTTT. Translated: CASSPGTGGRSALHF.

The chain is built from TRBV6-4 and TRBJ1-1, with 10 bases matching TRBD1. The CDR3 is 16 amino acids. Germline values: CDR1 MRHNA, CDR2 SNTAGT. V lost 0 bases and J lost 6; bases outside the gene matches: 7. The DNA for the CDR3 is TGTGCCAGCAGTGACTCTAGGGACAGGGGCGGCTCTGAAGCTTTCTTT. Its protein product is CASSDSRDRGGSEAFF.

This chain uses TRBV5-1 with TRBJ2-7; the match to TRBD2 covers 9 bases. Trimming took 1 base from V and 5 from J; bases not matched to a gene: 7. The CDR3 is 15 residues long. Germline V gene data show CDR1 as SGHRS and CDR2 as YFSETQ. The CDR3 DNA sequence: TGCGCCAGCAGCTTGCTAGCGGGAAAGGTGGACGAGCAGTACTTC. It encodes CASSLLAGKVDEQYF.

V and J are TRBV27 and TRBJ2-7; TRBD2 agrees at 13 bases. V was pared by 4 bases and J by 0 bases, with 0 bases of the junction left unmatched. Germline V lookup: CDR1 MNHEY, CDR2 SMNVEV (reference sequence). This CDR3 is 15 amino acids long. CDR3 in amino acids: CASSWTSGSSYEQYF. The CDR3 DNA follows: TGTGCCAGCAGTTGGACTAGCGGGAGCTCCTACGAGCAGTACTTC.

The rearrangement joins TRBV5-1 to TRBJ2-4; no definite D call. V gave up 0 bases and J gave up 0 bases, with 7 bases separating them. This CDR3 is 15 amino acids long. Germline values: CDR1 SGHRS, CDR2 YFSETQ. The CDR3 is CASSLGSLAKNIQYF. Here the CDR3 DNA reads TGCGCCAGCAGCTTGGGCAGTTTAGCCAAAAACATTCAGTACTTC.